The present entry profiles one T cell receptor (beta chain) with its context. This entry is derived from a study of blood T cell repertoires in COVID-19. Clones were read by immunoSEQ multiplex PCR, and TCRdb kept only the in-frame ones, dropping some. The sample has approximately 140,000 clones; roughly 90% are singletons. Germline V lookup: CDR1 LGHNA, CDR2 YSLEER. This CDR3 has 16 residues. V trimming: 2 bases; J trimming: 4 bases; junction bases outside the gene matches: 8. The sequence was collected from a human donor in a cohort sampled during active COVID-19. The gene calls are TRBV4-3 and TRBJ2-7; TRBD1 aligns across 10 bases. Source material: peripheral blood. For the CDR3, the DNA is TGCGCCAGCAGCCAAACTACCGGGACAGGGGCTTACGAGCAGTACTTC. It codes for CASSQTTGTGAYEQYF.